This T cell receptor beta chain was recorded in a study of Ad26.COV2.S vaccination and SARS-CoV-2 variants. Overall study results and limits: Non-spike TCR breadth showed similarity between vaccine and placebo recipients. Spike-specific TCR breadth was greater after Ad26.COV2.S than placebo.

The V gene's germline CDR1 is MNHEY and CDR2 SVGEGT. There are 13 residues in the CDR3. Trimming stripped 2 bases from V and 5 bases from J, with 9 bases between. Concerning this clone itself: The target antigen is unknown.

Documented treatment: around 19 received Ad26.COV2.S at low or high dose, single or two shots; roughly five received placebo; per-sample allocation not given. Sampling happened 63 days after the first vaccine or placebo injection. The table came from immunoSEQ multiplex PCR; TCRdb's copy has only in-frame clones and leaves some out. The data hold around 450,000 clones, with around 87% observed a single time. This chain uses TRBV6-2 or TRBV6-3 with TRBJ1-1; D is undetermined. The sequences come from peripheral blood, collected in a trial of Ad26.COV2.S vaccine versus placebo. The receptor was isolated from a person between 18 and 65 years old who received the Ad26.COV2.S COVID-19 vaccine or a placebo. This chain's CDR3 is CASSYRIGTEAFF. The CDR3 nucleotides read TGTGCCAGCAGTTACAGGATTGGGACTGAAGCTTTCTTT.